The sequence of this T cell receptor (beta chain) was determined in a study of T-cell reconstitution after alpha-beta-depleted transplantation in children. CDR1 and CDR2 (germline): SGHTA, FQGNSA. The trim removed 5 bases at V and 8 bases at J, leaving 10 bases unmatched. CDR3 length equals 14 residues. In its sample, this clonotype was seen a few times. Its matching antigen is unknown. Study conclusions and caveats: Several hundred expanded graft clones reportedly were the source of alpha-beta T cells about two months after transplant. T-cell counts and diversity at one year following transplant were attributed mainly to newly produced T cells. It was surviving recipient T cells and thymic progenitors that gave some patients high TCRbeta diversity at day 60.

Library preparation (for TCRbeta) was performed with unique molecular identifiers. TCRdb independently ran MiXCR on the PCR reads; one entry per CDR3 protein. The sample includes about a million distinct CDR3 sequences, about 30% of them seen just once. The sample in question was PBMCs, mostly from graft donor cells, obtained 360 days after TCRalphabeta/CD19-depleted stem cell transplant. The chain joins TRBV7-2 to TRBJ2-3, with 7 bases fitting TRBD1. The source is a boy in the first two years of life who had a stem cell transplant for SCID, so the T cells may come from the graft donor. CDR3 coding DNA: TGTGCCAGCAGCCTCGGGACAGCGCCCATTACGCAGTATTTT. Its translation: CASSLGTAPITQYF.